The 32 T cell receptor beta chains in this list originate from one sample, sequenced in a study of OX40 agonist ivuxolimab in advanced cancers. Libraries were prepared by immunoSEQ multiplex PCR; TCRdb keeps only in-frame clonotypes and omits some of them. This sample has roughly 100,000 clones, with 85% to 90% found just once. This sample comprised CD4+ or CD8+ T cells sorted from blood, obtained in a trial of the OX40 agonist ivuxolimab. The receptors shown here come from an adult with an advanced solid tumor such as melanoma, head and neck, liver or kidney cancer.

The V call is TRBV27, the J call TRBJ2-7, with D hard to call. Germline loops: CDR1 MNHEY, CDR2 SMNVEV (reference sequence). The CDR3 loop spans 14 amino acids. V shed 6 bases and J shed 2 bases, with 14 bases lying between them. CDR3 in amino acids: CASSVRGQPYEQYF. CDR3 nucleotides: TGTGCCAGCAGCGTTCGTGGGCAGCCCTACGAGCAGTACTTC.

The chain carries TRBV6-6 and TRBJ2-2; no definite D call. This CDR3 has 15 amino acids. Trimming cost V 0 bases and J 2 bases, with 7 bases left between them. Germline CDR1 is MNHNY and CDR2 is SVGAGI (reference sequence). The CDR3 loop reads CASSYSGPNTGELFF. The CDR3 region has the DNA TGTGCCAGCAGTTACTCGGGTCCAAACACCGGGGAGCTGTTTTTT.

The chain recombines TRBV19 with TRBJ1-1; D remains ambiguous. V was pared by 6 bases and J by 3 bases, with 5 bases between. Germline V gene sequence: CDR1 LNHDA, CDR2 SQIVND (reference sequence). The CDR3 sequence is 11 residues long. The CDR3, as DNA: TGTGCCAGTAGCCTAGACACTGAAGCTTTCTTT. Its translation is CASSLDTEAFF.

The V call is TRBV11-2, the J call TRBJ2-5; D ambiguous. V was clipped by 2 bases and J by 6 bases, with 10 bases between them. Germline values: CDR1 SGHAT, CDR2 FQNNGV. The CDR3 is made up of 13 amino acids. For the CDR3, the DNA is TGTGCCAGCAGCTTAAGTTTTAGAAAGACCCAGTACTTC. It is translated as CASSLSFRKTQYF.

The CDR3 sequence is CASTRLADPNTGELFF. CDR3 in DNA: TGTGCCAGCACTAGACTAGCGGATCCTAACACCGGGGAGCTGTTTTTT. This sequence joins TRBV9 and TRBJ2-2; TRBD2 aligns across 9 bases. Germline trimming cut 6 bases from V and 2 bases from J; bases unmatched to any gene: 8. The CDR3 covers 16 residues. Germline V gives CDR1 SGDLS, CDR2 YYNGEE.

CDR3 residues: CASSSGRSYGYTF. The CDR3 DNA sequence: TGTGCCAGCAGTTCGGGACGCTCCTATGGCTACACCTTC. This chain uses TRBV28 with TRBJ1-2; D is possibly TRBD1 (5 bases). The germline V and J ends were trimmed by 4 bases and 4 bases, with 10 bases remaining between them. There are 13 residues in the CDR3. The germline gives CDR1 MDHEN, CDR2 SYDVKM.

This clone was seen a single time. The chain employs TRBV19 and TRBJ1-2, with 10 bases matching TRBD1. Germline V lookup: CDR1 LNHDA, CDR2 SQIVND (reference sequence). J gave up 5 bases and V 5 bases, and 11 bases lay outside the gene matches. The CDR3 sequence is 16 residues long. CDR3 sequence: CASSVPGQGISYGYTF. The CDR3 DNA follows: TGTGCCAGTAGTGTTCCGGGACAGGGGATTTCGTATGGCTACACCTTC. The full variable domain, completed using reference TRBV19 and TRBJ1-2, is DGGITQSPKYLFRKEGQNVTLSCEQNLNHDAMYWYRQDPGQGLRLIYYSQIVNDFQKGDIAEGYSVSREKKESFPLTVTSAQKNPTAFYLCASSVPGQGISYGYTFGSGTRLTVV.

The chain recombines TRBV6-6 with TRBJ2-1, with D perhaps TRBD2 (5 bases). CDR1 and CDR2 (germline): MNHNY, SVGAGI (reference sequence). V was trimmed by 0 bases and J by 6 bases, leaving 9 bases between them. This CDR3 contains 14 residues. The CDR3: CASSYSSDGNEQFF. CDR3 in DNA: TGTGCCAGCAGTTACTCTAGCGACGGCAATGAGCAGTTCTTC.

The genes are TRBV27 and TRBJ2-7; no definite D call. CDR3 length equals 14 residues. With 0 bases removed from V and 0 bases from J, the gap between germline ends came to 6 bases. The germline gives CDR1 MNHEY, CDR2 SMNVEV (reference sequence). The CDR3 DNA follows: TGTGCCAGCAGTTTATCCCTGAACTCCTACGAGCAGTACTTC. Translated, it gives CASSLSLNSYEQYF.

The rearrangement joins TRBV25-1 to TRBJ1-5; 8 bases are a match to TRBD1. Trimming cost V 5 bases and J 5 bases; bases outside gene matches: 5. The CDR3 contains 14 residues. Germline V lookup: CDR1 MGHDK, CDR2 SYGVNS. For the CDR3, the DNA is TGTGCCAGCAGTCCTCCAGGGGGCGATCAGCCCCAGCATTTT. This codes for CASSPPGGDQPQHF.

This clone was observed a single time. The chain joins TRBV7-6 to TRBJ2-5; 7 bases are a match to TRBD1. The junction had 12 bases not matched to a gene; V was cut back by 0 bases and J by 2 bases. The CDR3 totals 18 residues. Germline CDR1 is SGHVS and CDR2 is FNYEAQ. In DNA, the CDR3 is TGTGCCAGCAGCTTAGCACTTCAACAGGGGAGAGGGCAAGAGACCCAGTACTTC. It specifies CASSLALQQGRGQETQYF.

V is TRBV11-2 and J is TRBJ1-4; the D is unclear. The germline CDR1 and CDR2 sequences are SGHAT and FQNNGV. The CDR3 runs 15 residues. The germline V and J ends were trimmed by 1 base and 4 bases, with 10 bases remaining between them. The CDR3 DNA is TGTGCCAGCAGCTTAGCCGGCGGACGTAATGAAAAACTGTTTTTT. It translates to CASSLAGGRNEKLFF.

The chain is built from TRBV28 and TRBJ2-5; 7 positions match TRBD1. V shed 7 bases and J 4 bases; nucleotides not matched to a gene: 9. The V gene's germline CDR1 is MDHEN and CDR2 SYDVKM. There are 14 residues in the CDR3. CDR3 DNA: TGTGCCAGCACCCCCCCTAGGACAGGAGAGACCCAGTACTTC. Protein sequence: CASTPPRTGETQYF.

The V call is TRBV4-1, the J call TRBJ2-4; TRBD2 aligns across 10 bases. Germline CDR1 and CDR2: MGHRA and YSYEKL. V gave up 2 bases and J gave up 8 bases; unmatched junction bases: 3. The CDR3 has 14 residues. CDR3 nucleotides: TGCGCCAGCAGCCAAATGGGGACTAGCGACATTCAGTACTTC. Amino acid sequence: CASSQMGTSDIQYF.

The rearrangement uses TRBV29-1 and TRBJ2-7; D possibly corresponds to TRBD1 (5 bases). The CDR3 runs 13 residues. Germline CDR1 is SQVTM and CDR2 is ANQGSEA. The V end was cut by 8 bases, the J end by 0 bases, with 14 bases between. The CDR3 sequence is CSIGKGLSYEQYF. The CDR3 DNA is TGCAGCATCGGTAAGGGGCTCTCCTACGAGCAGTACTTC.

The chain recombines TRBV9 with TRBJ1-1, with D hard to call. Between the trimmed V and J ends, which lost 3 bases and 2 bases, there was a span of 8 bases. The CDR3 sequence is 13 residues long. Germline CDR1 reads SGDLS; CDR2 reads YYNGEE. The CDR3, as DNA: TGTGCCAGCAGCGCGGGGTTCAACACTGAAGCTTTCTTT. As protein: CASSAGFNTEAFF.

The chain recombines TRBV15 with TRBJ2-5; 8 bases fit TRBD2. Germline V gives CDR1 LNHNV, CDR2 YYDKDF (reference sequence). Trimming at V came to 0 bases and at J to 5 bases, leaving 5 bases not matched to a gene. This CDR3 has 15 amino acids. DNA of the CDR3: TGTGCCACCAGCAGAGATCCGGGGACTAGGGAGACCCAGTACTTC. Protein: CATSRDPGTRETQYF. The full variable domain, with the rest looked up from reference TRBV15 and TRBJ2-5, is DAMVIQNPRYQVTQFGKPVTLSCSQTLNHNVMYWYQQKSSQAPKLLFHYYDKDFNNEADTPDNFQSRRPNTSFCFLDIRSPGLGDTAMYLCATSRDPGTRETQYFGPGTRLLVL.

The CDR3: CASSFSPSGSSYEQYF. The DNA for the CDR3 is TGTGCCAGCAGCTTCAGTCCTAGCGGGAGCTCCTACGAGCAGTACTTC. J is TRBJ2-7 and V is TRBV7-9; 10 nucleotides agree with TRBD2. Per germline, CDR1 SEHNR and CDR2 FQNEAQ (reference sequence). The ends lost 3 bases at V and 0 bases at J; junction bases unmatched: 5. This CDR3 region has 16 residues.

The chain links TRBV21-1 to TRBJ2-7; the table calls TRBD2, which could not be checked here. TRBV21-1 is deemed a pseudogene. CDR3 size: 14 residues. The CDR3 DNA reads TGTGCCAGCAGTAAAAATCCCTGGTCGAGGGAGCAGTACTTC. It encodes CASSKNPWSREQYF.

The V and J genes are TRBV19 and TRBJ2-7; 7 bases match TRBD2. The germline V gene has CDR1 LNHDA and CDR2 SQIVND (reference sequence). CDR3 size: 15 residues. With V trimmed by 2 bases and J by 3 bases, 7 bases remained unmatched. DNA of the CDR3: TGTGCCAGTAGTATAATGGGCGGGAGTCGCTACGAGCAGTACTTC. Amino acid sequence: CASSIMGGSRYEQYF.

The J gene is TRBJ2-7, the V gene TRBV28; D is possibly TRBD2 (6 bases). Deletions cut 1 base from V and 2 bases from J, with 12 bases between. The CDR3 sequence is 15 residues long. CDR1 and CDR2 from the germline V gene are MDHEN and SYDVKM. As DNA, the CDR3 is TGTGCCAGCAGTTTATTTGGGGGGAGAACCTACGAGCAGTACTTC. Protein: CASSLFGGRTYEQYF.

This clone was counted a single time. V and J are TRBV2 and TRBJ1-1; 7 nucleotides align to TRBD1. After removal of 2 bases from V and 2 bases from J, the junction contained 8 bases not matched to a gene. CDR3 size: 16 residues. Germline V gene sequence: CDR1 SNHLY, CDR2 FYNNEI. The CDR3 reads CASSERMTGSNTEAFF. CDR3 bases: TGTGCCAGCAGTGAAAGGATGACAGGGTCTAACACTGAAGCTTTCTTT.

This chain links TRBV7-9 with TRBJ2-7; D is undetermined. The CDR3 extends over 18 amino acids. Trimming removed 5 bases from V and 4 bases from J, with 27 bases in between. Germline assignment: CDR1 SEHNR and CDR2 FQNEAQ (reference sequence). The CDR3 is CASSRENTASRVVYEQYF. In DNA, the CDR3 is TGTGCCAGCAGCCGCGAAAACACAGCGTCGAGAGTCGTTTACGAGCAGTACTTC.

The gene calls are TRBV18 and TRBJ2-1; 11 bases are shared with TRBD2. Per the germline V gene, CDR1 is KGHSH and CDR2 is LQKENI. The V gene end was trimmed by 2 bases and the J gene end by 8 bases; junction bases not matched to a gene: 11. The CDR3 loop spans 17 amino acids. In DNA, the CDR3 is TGTGCCAGCTCACCAGGGACTAGCGGCCCCGGGGCGGATGAGCAGTTCTTC. It is translated as CASSPGTSGPGADEQFF.

Only a few counts were recorded for this clone. This chain's CDR3 is CASRPDREGPQHF. The CDR3 DNA reads TGTGCCAGCAGACCGGACAGGGAGGGGCCCCAGCATTTT. The gene calls are TRBV2 and TRBJ1-5, with TRBD1 matching over 8 bases. V dropped 6 bases and J dropped 9; count of bases not matched to a gene: 7. The CDR3 covers 13 residues. CDR1 and CDR2 (germline): SNHLY, FYNNEI.

This clone was detected a few times. The chain combines TRBV21-1 with TRBJ2-3; TRBD2 is taken as the D call from the table, unchecked against the DNA. TRBV21-1 constitutes a pseudogene. This CDR3 is 18 amino acids long. The CDR3 sequence is CASSKDSALAGETDTQYF. DNA for the CDR3: TGTGCCAGCAGCAAAGACTCCGCGCTAGCGGGAGAGACAGATACGCAGTATTTT.

A single count supports this clone. The gene calls are TRBV27 and TRBJ1-1; unclear D gene. The germline CDR1 and CDR2 sequences are MNHEY and SMNVEV (reference sequence). The ends were cut back, 5 bases at V and 4 bases at J, with 14 bases in the middle. This CDR3 has 14 residues. This CDR3 is CASSPHDPRTEAFF. For the CDR3, the DNA is TGTGCCAGCAGTCCTCACGACCCCCGCACTGAAGCTTTCTTT.

This clone turned up a few times. The chain joins TRBV10-3 to TRBJ2-1; the D is unclear. V lost 5 bases, J lost 10 bases, and 9 bases lay in between. This CDR3 comprises 11 residues. Germline V gives CDR1 ENHRY, CDR2 SYGVKD. The CDR3 coding sequence is TGTGCCATCAGTAACGTAGAGGAGCAGTTCTTC. The encoded protein is CAISNVEEQFF.

The chain links TRBV27 to TRBJ2-2; D may be TRBD2 (5 bases). Germline values: CDR1 MNHEY, CDR2 SMNVEV (reference sequence). The CDR3 has 14 residues. The V gene lost 5 bases and the J gene lost 7 bases, with 14 bases spanning the gap. CDR3 sequence: CASSPQGGSGELFF. The CDR3 coding sequence is TGTGCCAGCAGTCCACAAGGAGGTAGCGGGGAGCTGTTTTTT.

The chain links TRBV6-1 to TRBJ2-1; 8 positions agree with TRBD2. J was trimmed by 7 bases and V by 7 bases; bases with no gene match: 9. This CDR3 comprises 14 residues. Looked up from germline, CDR1 is MNHNS and CDR2 is SASEGT. The CDR3 here is CASIKSGGLNEQFF. In DNA form, the CDR3 reads TGTGCCAGCATCAAGTCGGGAGGGCTAAATGAGCAGTTCTTC.

This clone was picked up one time. This sequence joins TRBV19 and TRBJ2-7; 7 positions agree with TRBD2. Germline CDR1 and CDR2: LNHDA and SQIVND (reference sequence). The CDR3 is 15 residues long. V lost 3 bases to trimming and J lost 2 bases; unmatched junction nucleotides: 7. This CDR3 is CASSIVGREPYEQYF. In nucleotides, the CDR3 is TGTGCCAGTAGTATTGTGGGGCGGGAGCCCTACGAGCAGTACTTC.

The genes are TRBV30 and TRBJ1-2; 11 bases agree with TRBD1. V shed 2 bases and J 7 bases; nucleotides not matched to a gene: 3. This CDR3 has 13 amino acids. Germline CDR1 is GTSNPN and CDR2 is SVGIG (reference sequence). Written as DNA, the CDR3 is TGTGCCTGGAGTTCGGACAGGGGGCTTGGCTACACCTTC. Translating it yields CAWSSDRGLGYTF.